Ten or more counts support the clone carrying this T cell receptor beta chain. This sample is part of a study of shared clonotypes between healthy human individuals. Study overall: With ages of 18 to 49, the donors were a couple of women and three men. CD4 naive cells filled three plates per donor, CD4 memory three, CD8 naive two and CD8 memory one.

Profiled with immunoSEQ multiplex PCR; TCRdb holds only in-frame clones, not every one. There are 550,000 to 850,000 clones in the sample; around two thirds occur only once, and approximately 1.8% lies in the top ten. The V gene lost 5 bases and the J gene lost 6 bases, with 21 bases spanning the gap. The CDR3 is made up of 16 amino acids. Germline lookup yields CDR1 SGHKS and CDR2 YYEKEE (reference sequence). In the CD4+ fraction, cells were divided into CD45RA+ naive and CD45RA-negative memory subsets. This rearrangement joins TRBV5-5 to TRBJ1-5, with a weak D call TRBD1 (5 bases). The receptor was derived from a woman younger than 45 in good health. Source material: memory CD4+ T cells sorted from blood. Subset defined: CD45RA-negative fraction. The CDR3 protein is CASSVQGSRTSQPQHF. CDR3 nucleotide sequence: TGTGCCAGCAGTGTTCAGGGCAGTCGTACTTCTCAGCCCCAGCATTTT. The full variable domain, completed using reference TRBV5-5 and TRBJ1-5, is DAGVTQSPTHLIKTRGQQVTLRCSPISGHKSVSWYQQVLGQGPQFIFQYYEKEERGRGNFPDRFSARQFPNYSSELNVNALLLGDSALYLCASSVQGSRTSQPQHFGDGTRLSIL.